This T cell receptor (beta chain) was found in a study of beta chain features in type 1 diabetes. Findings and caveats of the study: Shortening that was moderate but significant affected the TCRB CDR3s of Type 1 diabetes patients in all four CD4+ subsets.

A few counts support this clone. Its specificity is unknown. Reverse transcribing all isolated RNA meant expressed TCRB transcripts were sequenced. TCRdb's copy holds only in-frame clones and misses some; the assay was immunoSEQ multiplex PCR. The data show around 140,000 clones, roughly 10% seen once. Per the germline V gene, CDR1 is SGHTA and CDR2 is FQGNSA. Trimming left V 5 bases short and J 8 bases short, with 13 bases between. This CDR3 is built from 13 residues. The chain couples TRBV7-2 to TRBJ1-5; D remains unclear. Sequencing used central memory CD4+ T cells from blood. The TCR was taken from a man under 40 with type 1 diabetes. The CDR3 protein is CASSVAVVEPQHF. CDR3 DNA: TGTGCCAGCAGCGTGGCGGTCGTGGAGCCCCAGCATTTT.